This T cell receptor (beta chain) emerged from a study of cytomegalovirus exposure and HLA in healthy donors. Study-level results: The classifier, whose performance was assessed in both the original and validation cohorts, reportedly diagnosed cytomegalovirus status with high specificity and sensitivity.

Both 60 Vbeta primers and 13 Jbeta primers went into the PCR. Assay used: immunoSEQ multiplex PCR; TCRdb lists only in-frame clones, some missing. The table lists 110,000 or so clones, 70% to 80% of them singletons. From germline, CDR1 is SGHAT and CDR2 FQDESV (reference sequence). V lost 3 bases to trimming and J lost 6 bases, with 6 bases between them. CDR3 length: 12 residues. In the case of this clone: What it binds is not known.

This receptor was taken from a woman between 35 and 50 years old in good health and CMV-seropositive. The sequenced material came from PBMCs. This chain uses TRBV11-1 with TRBJ2-1, with D unresolved. The CDR3 reads CASSLRVNEQFF. The CDR3 DNA sequence: TGTGCCAGCAGCTTGCGCGTCAATGAGCAGTTCTTC.